Each of the 25 T cell receptor beta chains below was sequenced from the same sample in a study of blood T cell repertoires in COVID-19. Clones were read by immunoSEQ multiplex PCR, and TCRdb kept only the in-frame ones, dropping some. The top ten clones hold about 4.2% of a sample with tens of thousands of clones, 75% to 90% of them seen once. Sequencing was performed on peripheral blood. The receptors come from a man in his sixties with acute or convalescent COVID-19.

The V gene is TRBV10-3, the J gene TRBJ2-7, with 10 bases lining up with TRBD1. V shed 2 bases and J 4 bases; nucleotides not matched to a gene: 5. CDR1 and CDR2 (germline): ENHRY, SYGVKD. The CDR3 contains 15 residues. The CDR3 DNA reads TGTGCCATCAGTGAGAACCCGGGACAGGGGTACGAGCAGTACTTC. Its translation is CAISENPGQGYEQYF.

The chain joins TRBV30 to TRBJ1-6, with 8 bases fitting TRBD1. This CDR3 contains 14 residues. CDR1 GTSNPN and CDR2 SVGIG come from the germline V gene (reference sequence). With 4 bases clipped from V and 8 bases from J, the junction kept 7 bases outside the gene matches. The CDR3 spells CAWKSRGLDSPLHF. The CDR3 DNA reads TGTGCCTGGAAGAGCAGGGGGCTTGATTCACCCCTCCACTTT.

V and J are TRBV7-9 and TRBJ1-5; 8 bases map to TRBD1. Germline V gene lookup returns CDR1 SEHNR and CDR2 FQNEAQ (reference sequence). J gave up 7 bases and V 5 bases, and 16 bases lay outside the gene matches. The CDR3 extends over 17 amino acids. The CDR3 nucleotides read TGTGCCAGCAGCCCAACGGGGGCAGGGGGCAGGGGACAGCCCCAGCATTTT. Its translation is CASSPTGAGGRGQPQHF.

This clone was seen once. The DNA of the CDR3 is TGTGCCACTCTGGGGGGGGCTTGGCATACGCAGTATTTT. Its translation: CATLGGAWHTQYF. The chain links TRBV6-5 to TRBJ2-3; perhaps TRBD2 as D (7 bases). Germline loops: CDR1 MNHEY, CDR2 SVGAGI. Trimming removed 10 bases from V and 7 bases from J, with 18 bases in between. CDR3 length: 13 residues.

The chain employs TRBV5-4 and TRBJ2-6; D might be TRBD2 (5 bases). Germline lookup yields CDR1 SGHNT and CDR2 YYREEE (reference sequence). The CDR3 contains 15 residues. V shed 3 bases and J shed 2 bases, with 9 bases lying between them. CDR3 loop: CASSWAGAGANVLTF. In DNA form, the CDR3 reads TGTGCCAGCAGCTGGGCCGGGGCTGGGGCCAACGTCCTGACTTTC.

The chain joins TRBV30 to TRBJ1-6; D call uncertain. Between the trimmed V and J ends, which lost 4 bases and 10 bases, there was a span of 11 bases. The CDR3 is 12 amino acids. Germline assignment: CDR1 GTSNPN and CDR2 SVGIG (reference sequence). CDR3 in amino acids: CAWTRTRSPLHF. CDR3 in DNA: TGTGCCTGGACAAGAACGAGGTCACCCCTCCACTTT. Combining the CDR3 with reference TRBV30 and TRBJ1-6 gives the whole variable domain SQTIHQWPATLVQPVGSPLSLECTVEGTSNPNLYWYRQAAGRGLQLLFYSVGIGQISSEVPQNLSASRPQDRQFILSSKKLLLSDSGFYLCAWTRTRSPLHFGNGTRLTVT.

The gene calls are TRBV12-3 or TRBV12-4 and TRBJ1-1; D call uncertain. Trimming took 2 bases from V and 5 from J, leaving 6 bases between them. This CDR3 is built from 12 residues. CDR3 in amino acids: CASSLLATEAFF. The CDR3 DNA follows: TGTGCCAGCAGTTTACTGGCTACTGAAGCTTTCTTT.

V gene TRBV6-1 combines with J gene TRBJ2-7; TRBD1 matches at 8 bases. The V gene's germline CDR1 is MNHNS and CDR2 SASEGT. The ends lost 2 bases at V and 3 bases at J; junction bases unmatched: 6. The CDR3 is 15 residues long. CDR3 protein: CASSELGQGFYEQYF. The CDR3 nucleotides are TGTGCCAGCAGTGAACTAGGACAGGGTTTCTACGAGCAGTACTTC.

V is TRBV6-5 and J is TRBJ2-2; D possibly corresponds to TRBD1 (6 bases). CDR1 is MNHEY, CDR2 SVGAGI, per germline. This CDR3 region has 14 residues. Trimming shortened V by 4 bases and J by 7 bases, and 13 bases separated the two germline ends. CDR3 coding DNA: TGTGCCAGCAGTTCCGCAGGGGCTTACGGGGAGCTGTTTTTT. This translates into CASSSAGAYGELFF.

CDR3 sequence (DNA): TGTGCTAGTGCCCCCACGGGGTCTGGAAACACCATATATTTT. This encodes CASAPTGSGNTIYF. The chain employs TRBV12-5 and TRBJ1-3, with D unresolved. This CDR3 comprises 14 residues. With 7 bases removed from V and 1 base from J, the gap between germline ends came to 11 bases. Per germline, CDR1 LGHNT and CDR2 FRNRAP.

The chain employs TRBV6-4 and TRBJ1-2; 10 nucleotides match TRBD1. The germline V gene has CDR1 MRHNA and CDR2 SNTAGT. The CDR3 extends over 14 amino acids. The junction had 11 bases not matched to a gene; V was cut back by 9 bases and J by 7 bases. The CDR3 sequence is CASREDRGAPGYTF. CDR3 DNA sequence: TGTGCCAGTCGAGAGGACAGGGGGGCACCTGGCTACACCTTC.

The chain uses TRBV5-8 and TRBJ1-4; TRBD1 matches at 10 bases. Per the germline V gene, CDR1 is SGHTS and CDR2 is YDEGEE. The CDR3 runs to 16 residues. V lost 0 bases and J lost 2; bases outside the gene matches: 1. In DNA form, the CDR3 reads TGTGCCAGCAGCTTGGGACAGGGGGCTACTAATGAAAAACTGTTTTTT. Translation gives CASSLGQGATNEKLFF.

The chain employs TRBV28 and TRBJ1-2; D gene uncertain. The CDR3 loop spans 14 amino acids. Deletions cut 6 bases from V and 7 bases from J, with 18 bases between. Germline V CDR1 and CDR2: MDHEN, SYDVKM. The CDR3 spells CASSHEGEGRGYTF. DNA for the CDR3: TGTGCCAGCAGCCATGAGGGAGAAGGCCGTGGCTACACCTTC.

The chain links TRBV11-2 to TRBJ2-5; 8 nucleotides align to TRBD2. Looked up from germline, CDR1 is SGHAT and CDR2 is FQNNGV. The CDR3 runs 12 residues. V lost 4 bases and J lost 5; bases outside the gene matches: 0. The chain's CDR3 is CASSSGGETQYF. In nucleotides, the CDR3 is TGTGCCAGCAGCTCGGGGGGGGAGACCCAGTACTTC. The complete variable domain, with remaining parts taken from reference TRBV11-2 and TRBJ2-5, reads EAGVAQSPRYKIIEKRQSVAFWCNPISGHATLYWYQQILGQGPKLLIQFQNNGVVDDSQLPKDRFSAERLKGVDSTLKIQPAKLEDSAVYLCASSSGGETQYFGPGTRLLVL.

The chain employs TRBV4-1 and TRBJ2-1; 9 nucleotides match TRBD1. V lost 3 bases and J lost 7; bases outside the gene matches: 10. Germline V lookup: CDR1 MGHRA, CDR2 YSYEKL. The CDR3 length is 16 residues. The CDR3 sequence: CASSHTDRGSMNEQFF. DNA of the CDR3: TGCGCCAGCAGCCACACCGACAGGGGGAGTATGAATGAGCAGTTCTTC.

This chain links TRBV5-8 with TRBJ2-2; TRBD1 matches at 7 bases. Germline trimming cut 5 bases from V and 4 bases from J; bases unmatched to any gene: 8. The CDR3 consists of 15 residues. Germline lookup yields CDR1 SGHTS and CDR2 YDEGEE. CDR3 amino acids: CASRTTGAGTGELFF. CDR3 nucleotides: TGTGCCAGCAGGACCACAGGGGCGGGCACCGGGGAGCTGTTTTTT. Together with reference TRBV5-8 and TRBJ2-2, the CDR3 gives the full variable domain: EAGVTQSPTHLIKTRGQQATLRCSPISGHTSVYWYQQALGLGLQFLLWYDEGEERNRGNFPPRFSGRQFPNYSSELNVNALELEDSALYLCASRTTGAGTGELFFGEGSRLTVL.

This chain joins TRBV5-1 and TRBJ1-1; D is perhaps TRBD1 (6 bases). CDR1 is SGHRS and CDR2 is YFSETQ in the germline V gene. The germline V and J ends were trimmed by 4 bases and 3 bases, with 16 bases remaining between them. The CDR3 loop spans 15 amino acids. DNA for the CDR3: TGCGCCAGCAGCCCGGTGGGGGGGCGCGACACTGAAGCTTTCTTT. Translating it yields CASSPVGGRDTEAFF.

The chain joins TRBV19 to TRBJ1-1, with TRBD1 identical over 8 bases. J was trimmed by 4 bases and V by 8 bases; bases with no gene match: 6. CDR1 LNHDA and CDR2 SQIVND come from the germline V gene (reference sequence). The CDR3 is 13 amino acids. The CDR3 DNA is TGTGCCAGTTCCCATCAGGGGGCCACTGAAGCTTTCTTT. Translated, it gives CASSHQGATEAFF.

The V gene is TRBV30, the J gene TRBJ2-1; 11 bases match TRBD2. V gave up 6 bases and J gave up 9 bases; unmatched junction bases: 16. This CDR3 contains 16 residues. Germline loops: CDR1 GTSNPN, CDR2 SVGIG (reference sequence). The CDR3 sequence is CACRPATSGSVGEQFF. The CDR3 coding sequence is TGTGCCTGCCGCCCGGCCACTAGCGGGAGTGTTGGTGAGCAGTTCTTC.

The chain carries TRBV19 and TRBJ2-1, with 10 bases matching TRBD1. Germline trimming cut 4 bases from V and 6 bases from J; bases unmatched to any gene: 6. Germline CDR1 reads LNHDA; CDR2 reads SQIVND (reference sequence). This CDR3 has 15 residues. The CDR3 DNA reads TGTGCCAGTAGTAACCCGGGACAGGGGTCCAATGAGCAGTTCTTC. As protein: CASSNPGQGSNEQFF.

The genes are TRBV10-3 and TRBJ2-7, with a possible D match to TRBD1 (6 bases). Germline CDR1 is ENHRY and CDR2 is SYGVKD. The CDR3 loop spans 15 amino acids. V lost 0 bases and J 1 base, leaving 10 bases between the germline ends. CDR3 region: CAISESETGSYEQYF. CDR3 nucleotide sequence: TGTGCCATCAGTGAGTCCGAAACAGGGTCCTACGAGCAGTACTTC.

The V gene is TRBV3-1 (or the pseudogene TRBV3-2), the J gene TRBJ2-4; D is perhaps TRBD1 (6 bases). The V end lost 8 bases, the J end lost 11 bases, and 16 bases lay between the germline ends. The CDR3 is 12 amino acids. Germline assignment: CDR1 LGHDT and CDR2 YNNKEL (reference sequence). The CDR3 protein is CASLNFRGVQYF. The CDR3, as DNA: TGTGCCAGCCTTAATTTCAGGGGCGTTCAGTACTTC.

This chain joins TRBV12-3 or TRBV12-4 and TRBJ2-5; TRBD1 might be the D (5 bases). Trimming took 5 bases from V and 0 from J, leaving 7 bases between them. This CDR3 is built from 13 residues. The CDR3 DNA follows: TGTGCCAGCAGTCGACAGAACCAAGAGACCCAGTACTTC. Translated: CASSRQNQETQYF.

V gene TRBV30 combines with J gene TRBJ2-7; D not certain. Germline V gives CDR1 GTSNPN, CDR2 SVGIG (reference sequence). The V gene lost 5 bases and the J gene lost 3 bases, with 20 bases spanning the gap. The CDR3 loop spans 15 amino acids. The CDR3 here is CAWRSAPTKFYEQYF. The CDR3 coding sequence is TGTGCCTGGCGAAGCGCCCCAACCAAATTCTACGAGCAGTACTTC.

This clone was counted a few times. This chain joins TRBV7-6 and TRBJ2-2; no reliable D call. The CDR3 totals 12 residues. Germline V gives CDR1 SGHVS, CDR2 FNYEAQ. V lost 2 bases, J lost 7 bases, and 5 bases lay in between. CDR3: CASSLSYGELFF. In DNA, the CDR3 is TGTGCCAGCAGCTTATCGTACGGGGAGCTGTTTTTT.